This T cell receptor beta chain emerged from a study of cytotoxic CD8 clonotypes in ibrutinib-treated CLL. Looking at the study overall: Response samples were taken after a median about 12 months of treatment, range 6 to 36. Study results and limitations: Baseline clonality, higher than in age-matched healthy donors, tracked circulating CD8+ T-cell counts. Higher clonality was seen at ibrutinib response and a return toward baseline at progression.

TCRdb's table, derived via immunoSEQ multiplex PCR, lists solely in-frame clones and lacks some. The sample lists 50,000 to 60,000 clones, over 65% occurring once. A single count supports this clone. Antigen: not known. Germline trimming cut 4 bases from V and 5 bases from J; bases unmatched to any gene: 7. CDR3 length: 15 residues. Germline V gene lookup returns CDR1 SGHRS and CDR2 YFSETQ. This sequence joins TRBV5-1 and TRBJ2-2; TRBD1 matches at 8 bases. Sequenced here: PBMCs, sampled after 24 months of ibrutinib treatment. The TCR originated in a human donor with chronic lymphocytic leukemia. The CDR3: CASSGQGADTGELFF. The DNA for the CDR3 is TGCGCCAGCAGCGGCCAGGGGGCAGATACCGGGGAGCTGTTTTTT.